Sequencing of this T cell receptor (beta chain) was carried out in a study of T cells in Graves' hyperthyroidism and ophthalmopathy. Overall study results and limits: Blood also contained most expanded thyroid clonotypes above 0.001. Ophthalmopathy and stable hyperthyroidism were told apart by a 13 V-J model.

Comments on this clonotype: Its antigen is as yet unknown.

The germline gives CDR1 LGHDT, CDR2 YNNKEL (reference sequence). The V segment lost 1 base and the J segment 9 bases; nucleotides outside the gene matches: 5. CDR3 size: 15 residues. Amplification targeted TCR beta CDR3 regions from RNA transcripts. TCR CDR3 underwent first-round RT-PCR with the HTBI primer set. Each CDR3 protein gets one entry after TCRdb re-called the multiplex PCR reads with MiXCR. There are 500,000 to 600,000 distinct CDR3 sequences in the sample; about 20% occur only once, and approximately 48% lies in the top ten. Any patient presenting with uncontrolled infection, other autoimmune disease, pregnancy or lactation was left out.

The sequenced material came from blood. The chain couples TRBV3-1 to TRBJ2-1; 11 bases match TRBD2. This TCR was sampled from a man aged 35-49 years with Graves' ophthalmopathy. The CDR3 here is CASSQGSGGAREQFF. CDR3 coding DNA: TGTGCCAGCAGCCAAGGTAGCGGGGGGGCCCGTGAGCAGTTCTTC.